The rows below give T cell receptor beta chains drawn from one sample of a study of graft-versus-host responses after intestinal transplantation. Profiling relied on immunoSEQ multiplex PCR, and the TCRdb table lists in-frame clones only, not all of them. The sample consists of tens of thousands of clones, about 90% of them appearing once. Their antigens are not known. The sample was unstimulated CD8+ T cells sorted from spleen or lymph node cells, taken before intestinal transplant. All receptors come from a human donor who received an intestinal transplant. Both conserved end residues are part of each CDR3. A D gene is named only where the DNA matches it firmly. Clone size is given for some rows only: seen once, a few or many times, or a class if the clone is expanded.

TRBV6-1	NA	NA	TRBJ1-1	CASSELEGPIDTEAFF	TGTGCCAGCAGTGAATTGGAGGGCCCGATTGATACTGAAGCTTTCTTT
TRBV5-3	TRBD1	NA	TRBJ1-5	CARSLEPTGGHNSNQPQHF	TGTGCCAGAAGCTTGGAGCCCACAGGGGGCCATAATAGCAATCAGCCCCAGCATTTT
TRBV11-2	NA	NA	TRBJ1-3	CASSRLRRSSGNTIYF	TGTGCCAGCAGCCGTCTTCGGAGGAGCTCTGGAAACACCATATATTTT
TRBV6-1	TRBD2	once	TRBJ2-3	CASSEAGAGGGTQYF	TGTGCCAGCAGTGAAGCCGGAGCGGGAGGGGGTACGCAGTATTTT
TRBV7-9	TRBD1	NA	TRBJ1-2	CASSLTGANYGYTF	TGTGCCAGCAGCCTTACAGGGGCTAACTATGGCTACACCTTC
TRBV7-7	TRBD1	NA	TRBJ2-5	CASSWGQGTQETQYF	TGTGCTAGCAGCTGGGGACAGGGGACTCAAGAGACCCAGTACTTC
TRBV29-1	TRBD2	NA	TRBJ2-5	CSVRRAGVQETQYF	TGCAGCGTGAGGAGGGCGGGGGTTCAAGAGACCCAGTACTTC
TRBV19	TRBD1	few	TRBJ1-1	CASSMDRGYPEAFF	TGTGCCAGTAGTATGGACAGGGGGTACCCTGAAGCTTTCTTT
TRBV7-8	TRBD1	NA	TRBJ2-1	CASSFGQGTYNEQFF	TGTGCCAGCAGCTTTGGACAGGGGACCTACAATGAGCAGTTCTTC
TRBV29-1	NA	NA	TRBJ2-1	CSVEGSFRDNEQFF	TGCAGCGTTGAGGGGTCTTTCAGGGACAATGAGCAGTTCTTC
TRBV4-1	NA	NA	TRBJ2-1	CASSPEAAYNEQFF	TGCGCCAGCAGCCCGGAGGCGGCCTACAATGAGCAGTTCTTC
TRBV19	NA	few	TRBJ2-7	CAASPGTVYEQYF	TGTGCCGCCTCCCCCGGGACTGTCTACGAGCAGTACTTC
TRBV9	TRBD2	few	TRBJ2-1	CASSVIAGPTNEQFF	TGTGCCAGCAGCGTCATAGCGGGACCTACTAATGAGCAGTTCTTC
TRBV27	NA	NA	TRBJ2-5	CASSPLGGWETQYF	TGTGCCAGCAGTCCCCTCGGAGGGTGGGAGACCCAGTACTTC
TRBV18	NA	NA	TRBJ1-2	CASSPIAGEVYGYTF	TGTGCCAGCTCACCGATCGCAGGGGAAGTCTATGGCTACACCTTC
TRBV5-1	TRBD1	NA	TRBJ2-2	CASSPQNRGGYTGELFF	TGCGCCAGCAGCCCCCAAAACAGGGGCGGATACACCGGGGAGCTGTTTTTT
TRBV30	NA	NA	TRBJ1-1	CAWSIRNTEAFF	TGTGCCTGGAGTATCAGGAACACTGAAGCTTTCTTT
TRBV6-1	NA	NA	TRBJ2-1	CASFDFYNEQFF	TGTGCCAGCTTTGACTTTTACAATGAGCAGTTCTTC
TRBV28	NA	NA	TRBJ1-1	CASNPTLGDTLPHTEAFF	TGTGCCAGCAACCCAACTCTGGGGGACACTCTACCGCACACTGAAGCTTTCTTT
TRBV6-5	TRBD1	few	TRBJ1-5	CASETGDGNQPQHF	TGTGCCAGCGAAACAGGGGACGGCAATCAGCCCCAGCATTTT
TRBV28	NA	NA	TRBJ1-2	CAVPGVGGYTF	TGTGCCGTCCCGGGGGTTGGCGGCTACACCTTC
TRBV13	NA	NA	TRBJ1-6	CASSLAGGWSNNSPLHF	TGTGCCAGCAGCTTAGCCGGGGGTTGGAGTAATAATTCACCCCTCCACTTT
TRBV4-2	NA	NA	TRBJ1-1	CASSQEEYGFQNTEAFF	TGTGCCAGCAGCCAAGAGGAGTACGGGTTCCAGAACACTGAAGCTTTCTTT
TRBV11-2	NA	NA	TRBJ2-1	CASSLSGSYNEQFF	TGTGCCAGCAGCTTAAGCGGTTCCTACAATGAGCAGTTCTTC
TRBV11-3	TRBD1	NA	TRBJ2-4	CASSAGTGGGNIQYF	TGTGCCAGCAGCGCGGGGACAGGGGGCGGAAACATTCAGTACTTC
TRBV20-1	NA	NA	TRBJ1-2	CSVDYGYTF	TGCAGTGTAGATTATGGCTACACCTTC
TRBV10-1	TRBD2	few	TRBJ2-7	CASSLGLAGASHEQYF	TGCGCCAGCAGCCTAGGACTAGCGGGAGCTTCTCACGAGCAGTACTTC
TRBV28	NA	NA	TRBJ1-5	CASTPREGQPQHF	TGTGCCAGCACCCCCAGGGAGGGTCAGCCCCAGCATTTT
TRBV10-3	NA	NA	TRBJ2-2	CAISAGTPNTGELFF	TGTGCCATCAGTGCGGGGACTCCGAACACCGGGGAGCTGTTTTTT
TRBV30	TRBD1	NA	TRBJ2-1	CACIGTVNYNERFF	TGTGCCTGCATCGGGACAGTTAACTACAATGAGCGGTTCTTC
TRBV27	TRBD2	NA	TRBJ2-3	CASSLTLAGLTDTQYF	TGTGCCAGCAGTTTAACCCTAGCGGGGCTCACAGATACGCAGTATTTT
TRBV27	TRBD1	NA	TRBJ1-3	CASSWDRGNTIYF	TGTGCCAGCAGTTGGGACAGAGGAAACACCATATATTTT
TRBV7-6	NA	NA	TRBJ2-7	CASSSTPRRPSYEQYF	TGTGCCAGCAGCTCGACTCCCCGGCGGCCATCCTACGAGCAGTACTTC
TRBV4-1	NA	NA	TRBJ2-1	CASSQDSRVTNEQFF	TGCGCCAGCAGCCAAGACTCGAGGGTAACCAATGAGCAGTTCTTC
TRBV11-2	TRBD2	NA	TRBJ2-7	CASSPYGGVSYEQYF	TGTGCCAGCAGCCCGTACGGGGGGGTCTCCTACGAGCAGTACTTC
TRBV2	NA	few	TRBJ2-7	CASSDSYEQYF	TGTGCCAGCAGTGACAGCTACGAGCAGTACTTC
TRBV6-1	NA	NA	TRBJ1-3	CASSDSSGNGGNTIYF	TGTGCCAGCAGTGATTCCTCCGGAAACGGGGGAAACACCATATATTTT
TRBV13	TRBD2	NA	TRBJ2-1	CASSIKRGDYNEQFF	TGTGCCAGCAGCATAAAGCGGGGGGACTACAATGAGCAGTTCTTC
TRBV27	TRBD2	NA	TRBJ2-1	CASSHQREGRNEQFF	TGTGCCAGCAGTCACCAGCGGGAGGGCCGCAATGAGCAGTTCTTC
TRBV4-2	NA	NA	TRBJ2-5	CASSTRLRETQYF	TGTGCCAGCAGCACAAGGTTGCGGGAGACCCAGTACTTC
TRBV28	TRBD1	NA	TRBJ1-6	CASSPRDRPTNSPLHF	TGTGCCAGCAGTCCCCGGGACAGGCCGACTAATTCACCCCTCCACTTT